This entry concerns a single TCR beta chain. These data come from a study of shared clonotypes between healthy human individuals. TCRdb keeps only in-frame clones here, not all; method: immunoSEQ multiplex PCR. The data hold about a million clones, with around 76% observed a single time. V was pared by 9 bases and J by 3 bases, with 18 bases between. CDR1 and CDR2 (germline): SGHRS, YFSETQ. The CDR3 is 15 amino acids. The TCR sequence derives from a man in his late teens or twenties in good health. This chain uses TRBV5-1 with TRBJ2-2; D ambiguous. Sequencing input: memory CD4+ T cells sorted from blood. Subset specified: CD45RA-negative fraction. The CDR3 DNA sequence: TGCGCCATCTTGCCCCCGCACCACCACACCGGGGAGCTGTTTTTT. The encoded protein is CAILPPHHHTGELFF.